The T cell receptor beta chain described here comes from a study of a mutant IDH1 vaccine in newly diagnosed glioma. Across the whole study: Patients were pretreated with radiotherapy, temozolomide, or both, mostly both.

Time point defined: baseline, week 1 (first vaccination visit). Noted treatment: pre-vaccination baseline after standard-of-care therapy. The data were produced by immunoSEQ multiplex PCR, yet TCRdb's version contains in-frame clones alone and is incomplete. The profile covers some 100,000 clones, with under 90% appearing a single time and approximately 8% taken by the ten largest. This CDR3 comprises 15 residues. V was trimmed by 2 bases and J by 7 bases, leaving 13 bases between them. In germline, CDR1 is SGHRS, CDR2 YFSETQ. Sequences were derived from PBMCs, sampled from a glioma patient treated with radiotherapy, temozolomide or both. This TCR came from a woman between 45 and 65 years old with glioma. J is TRBJ1-6 and V is TRBV5-1; tentatively, D is TRBD1 (5 bases). The CDR3 loop is CASSLKDRFNSPLHF. In DNA form, the CDR3 reads TGCGCCAGCAGCTTAAAAGACAGATTCAATTCACCCCTCCACTTT.